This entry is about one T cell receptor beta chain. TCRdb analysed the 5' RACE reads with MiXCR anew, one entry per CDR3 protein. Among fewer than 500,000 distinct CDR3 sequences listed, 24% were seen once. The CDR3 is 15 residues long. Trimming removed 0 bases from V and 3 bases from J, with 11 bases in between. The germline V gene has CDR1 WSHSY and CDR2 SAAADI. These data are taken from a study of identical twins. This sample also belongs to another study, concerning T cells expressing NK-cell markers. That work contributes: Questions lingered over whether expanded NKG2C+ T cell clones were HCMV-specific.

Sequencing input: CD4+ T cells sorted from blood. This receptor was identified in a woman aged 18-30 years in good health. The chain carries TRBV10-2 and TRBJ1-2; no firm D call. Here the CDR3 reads CASSESTTRHYGYTF. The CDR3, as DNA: TGCGCCAGCAGTGAGTCGACGACTCGGCACTATGGCTACACCTTC.